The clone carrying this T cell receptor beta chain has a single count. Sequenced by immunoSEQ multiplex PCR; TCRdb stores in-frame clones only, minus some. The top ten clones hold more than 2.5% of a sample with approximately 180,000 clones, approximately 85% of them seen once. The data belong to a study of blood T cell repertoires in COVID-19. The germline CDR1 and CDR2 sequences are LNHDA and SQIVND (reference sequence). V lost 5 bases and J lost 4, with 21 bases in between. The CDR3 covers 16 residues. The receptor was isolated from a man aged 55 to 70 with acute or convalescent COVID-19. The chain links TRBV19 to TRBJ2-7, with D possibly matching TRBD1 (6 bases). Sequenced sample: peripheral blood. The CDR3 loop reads CASSDKGKRGSYEQYF. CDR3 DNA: TGTGCCAGTAGTGACAAGGGGAAGAGGGGGAGTTACGAGCAGTACTTC.